This entry lists 10 T cell receptor beta chains sequenced from one sample in a study of blood T cell repertoires in COVID-19. Clones were read by immunoSEQ multiplex PCR, and TCRdb kept only the in-frame ones, dropping some. Seen here are approximately 53,000 clones, roughly 90% observed once, and the top ten hold around 2.1%. The sequenced sample consisted of peripheral blood. Receptor source: a human donor in a cohort sampled during active COVID-19.

The rearrangement links TRBV4-3 to TRBJ1-2; 9 bases map to TRBD1. This CDR3 spans 15 amino acids. J was trimmed by 4 bases and V by 0 bases; bases with no gene match: 3. The V gene's germline CDR1 is LGHNA and CDR2 YSLEER. CDR3 sequence (DNA): TGCGCCAGCAGCCAAGACGACAGGGGGGCCTATGGCTACACCTTC. Its translation: CASSQDDRGAYGYTF.

The chain employs TRBV5-6 and TRBJ2-7; D ambiguous. This CDR3 comprises 15 residues. The V and J ends lost 0 bases and 6 bases respectively, with 16 bases between them. The germline V gene encodes CDR1 SGHDT and CDR2 YYEEEE. The CDR3 loop reads CASSLEAGMLAEQYF. The CDR3 DNA sequence: TGTGCCAGCAGCTTGGAGGCAGGAATGTTGGCCGAGCAGTACTTC.

This sequence joins TRBV18 and TRBJ1-6; D possibly corresponds to TRBD1 (5 bases). The CDR3 consists of 15 residues. Trimming shortened V by 3 bases and J by 10 bases, and 16 bases separated the two germline ends. Germline values: CDR1 KGHSH, CDR2 LQKENI. CDR3 region: CASSPGGASGSPLHF. For the CDR3, the DNA is TGTGCCAGCTCACCGGGAGGGGCCTCGGGGTCACCCCTCCACTTT.

This clone was seen only once. For the CDR3, the DNA is TGTGCCAGCAGGAACAGGATGGAGACCCAGTACTTC. Its translation is CASRNRMETQYF. This sequence joins TRBV27 and TRBJ2-5, with TRBD1 as a possible D gene (5 bases). V lost 6 bases, J lost 5 bases, and 10 bases lay in between. The CDR3 consists of 12 residues. Germline-derived CDR1 and CDR2 are MNHEY and SMNVEV (reference sequence).

V usage is TRBV6-1 and J usage is TRBJ1-2, with TRBD1 as a possible D gene (5 bases). Trimming took off 2 bases at V and 8 bases at J, with 12 bases between the two ends. CDR1 MNHNS and CDR2 SASEGT come from the germline V gene. The CDR3 has 13 amino acids. CDR3 in amino acids: CASSERGSEGYTF. DNA of the CDR3: TGTGCCAGCAGTGAAAGGGGATCTGAAGGCTACACCTTC.

This clone was seen only once. The chain employs TRBV5-4 and TRBJ2-1, with a tentative D call TRBD2 (6 bases). This CDR3 is built from 15 residues. Trimming pared 2 bases from V and 2 bases from J, leaving 11 bases between. Germline assignment: CDR1 SGHNT and CDR2 YYREEE (reference sequence). DNA of the CDR3: TGTGCCAGCAGCTTAGGTAGCGGAACCTACAATGAGCAGTTCTTC. Encoded protein: CASSLGSGTYNEQFF.

CDR3 in DNA: TGTGCCAGCAGGCCACCGGGACAGGGGGCCCAAGCTTTCTTT. Its translation: CASRPPGQGAQAFF. This chain joins TRBV7-3 and TRBJ1-1, with 12 bases that match TRBD1. The CDR3 consists of 14 residues. J lost 9 bases, V lost 6 bases, and 8 bases had no gene match. Germline V gene sequence: CDR1 SGHTA, CDR2 FQGTGA.

The genes are TRBV19 and TRBJ1-5, with D perhaps TRBD1 (6 bases). The CDR3 consists of 14 residues. Germline V gene data show CDR1 as LNHDA and CDR2 as SQIVND (reference sequence). The V and J ends lost 5 bases and 6 bases respectively, with 14 bases between them. The CDR3 is CASSVTSRGQPQHF. The CDR3 bases are TGTGCCAGTAGTGTGACATCCAGGGGTCAGCCCCAGCATTTT. Full variable domain (rest looked up from reference TRBV19 and TRBJ1-5): DGGITQSPKYLFRKEGQNVTLSCEQNLNHDAMYWYRQDPGQGLRLIYYSQIVNDFQKGDIAEGYSVSREKKESFPLTVTSAQKNPTAFYLCASSVTSRGQPQHFGDGTRLSIL.

The chain has TRBV25-1 and TRBJ2-5; TRBD2 matches at 8 bases. Unmatched junction bases numbered 8, after V lost 5 bases and J lost 3 bases. There are 15 residues in the CDR3. CDR1 and CDR2 from the germline V gene are MGHDK and SYGVNS. The CDR3 here is CASSWTGTRKETQYF. The CDR3, as DNA: TGTGCCAGCAGTTGGACCGGGACTAGAAAAGAGACCCAGTACTTC. Full variable domain (remainder filled in from reference TRBV25-1 and TRBJ2-5): EADIYQTPRYLVIGTGKKITLECSQTMGHDKMYWYQQDPGMELHLIHYSYGVNSTEKGDLSSESTVSRIRTEHFPLTLESARPSHTSQYLCASSWTGTRKETQYFGPGTRLLVL.

This clone has just one count. This chain links TRBV7-2 with TRBJ2-1; TRBD2 matches at 13 bases. This CDR3 has 17 residues. With 4 bases clipped from V and 12 bases from J, the junction kept 15 bases outside the gene matches. Germline CDR1 reads SGHTA; CDR2 reads FQGNSA. CDR3 DNA: TGTGCCAGCAGCTCTCAGGGCACTAGCGGGAGGGCCTCTGGGCAGTTCTTC. The encoded protein is CASSSQGTSGRASGQFF.